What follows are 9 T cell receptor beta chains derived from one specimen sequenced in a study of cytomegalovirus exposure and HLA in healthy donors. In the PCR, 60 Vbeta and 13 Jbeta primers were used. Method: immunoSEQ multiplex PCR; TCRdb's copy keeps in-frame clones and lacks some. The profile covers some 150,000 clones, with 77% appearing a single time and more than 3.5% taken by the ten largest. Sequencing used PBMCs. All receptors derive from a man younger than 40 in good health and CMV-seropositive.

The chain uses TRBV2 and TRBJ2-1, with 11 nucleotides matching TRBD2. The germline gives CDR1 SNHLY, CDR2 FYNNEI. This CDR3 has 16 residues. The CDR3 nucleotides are TGTGCTAACCATCAGGGGATAGCGGGGGGGTATCGAGAGCAGTTCTTC. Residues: CANHQGIAGGYREQFF. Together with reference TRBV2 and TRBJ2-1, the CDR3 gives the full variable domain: EPEVTQTPSHQVTQMGQEVILRCVPISNHLYFYWYRQILGQKVEFLVSFYNNEISEKSEIFDDQFSVERPDGSNFTLKIRSTKLEDSAMYFCANHQGIAGGYREQFFGPGTRLTVL.

The CDR3 is CASSLDALTYEQYF. The DNA for the CDR3 is TGTGCCAGCAGCTTAGACGCTCTTACCTACGAGCAGTACTTC. V is TRBV7-2 and J is TRBJ2-5; D ambiguous. The closer fit of TRBJ2-7 to the DNA end suggests the J call may be wrong. CDR1 and CDR2 (germline): SGHTA, FQGNSA. CDR3 length equals 14 residues.

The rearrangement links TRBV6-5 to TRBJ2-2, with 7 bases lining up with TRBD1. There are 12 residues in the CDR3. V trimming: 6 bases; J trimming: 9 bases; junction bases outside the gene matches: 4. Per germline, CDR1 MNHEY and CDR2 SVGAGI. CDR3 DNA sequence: TGTGCCAGCAGCGGGGACAGCCGGGAGCTGTTTTTT. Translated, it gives CASSGDSRELFF.

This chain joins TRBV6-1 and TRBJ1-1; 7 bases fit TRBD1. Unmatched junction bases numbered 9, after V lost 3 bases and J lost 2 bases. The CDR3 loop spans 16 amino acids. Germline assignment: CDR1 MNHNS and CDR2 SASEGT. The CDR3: CASSDLTGVPNTEAFF. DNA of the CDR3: TGTGCCAGCAGTGACTTAACAGGGGTACCCAACACTGAAGCTTTCTTT.

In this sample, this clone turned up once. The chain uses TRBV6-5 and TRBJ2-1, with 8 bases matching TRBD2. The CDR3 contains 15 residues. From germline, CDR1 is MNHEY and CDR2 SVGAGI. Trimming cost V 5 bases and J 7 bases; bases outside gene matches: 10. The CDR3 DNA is TGTGCCAGCAGTCACAACGCGGGGGGCGGGAATGAGCAGTTCTTC. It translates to CASSHNAGGGNEQFF.

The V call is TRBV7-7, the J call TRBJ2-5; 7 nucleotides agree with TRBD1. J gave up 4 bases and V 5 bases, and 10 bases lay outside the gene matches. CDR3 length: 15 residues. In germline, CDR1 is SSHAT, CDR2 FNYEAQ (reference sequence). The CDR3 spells CASSRGQFAGETQYF. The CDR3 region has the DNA TGTGCCAGCAGCCGGGGACAGTTTGCGGGAGAGACCCAGTACTTC. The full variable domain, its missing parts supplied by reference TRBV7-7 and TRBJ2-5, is GAGVSQSPRYKVTKRGQDVTLRCDPISSHATLYWYQQALGQGPEFLTYFNYEAQPDKSGLPSDRFSAERPEGSISTLTIQRTEQRDSAMYRCASSRGQFAGETQYFGPGTRLLVL.

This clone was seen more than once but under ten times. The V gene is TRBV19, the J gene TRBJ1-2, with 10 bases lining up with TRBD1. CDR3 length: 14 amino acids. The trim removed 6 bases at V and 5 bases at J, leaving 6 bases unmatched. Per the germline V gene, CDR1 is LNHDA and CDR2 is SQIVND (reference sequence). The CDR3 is CASRETGGEYGYTF. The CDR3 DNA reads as TGTGCCAGTAGGGAGACAGGGGGCGAGTATGGCTACACCTTC.

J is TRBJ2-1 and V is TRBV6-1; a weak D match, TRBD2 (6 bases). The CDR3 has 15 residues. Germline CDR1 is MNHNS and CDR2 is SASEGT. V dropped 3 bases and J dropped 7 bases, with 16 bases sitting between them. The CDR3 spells CASSDETGGNNEQFF. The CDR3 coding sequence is TGTGCCAGCAGTGATGAGACTGGAGGGAATAATGAGCAGTTCTTC.

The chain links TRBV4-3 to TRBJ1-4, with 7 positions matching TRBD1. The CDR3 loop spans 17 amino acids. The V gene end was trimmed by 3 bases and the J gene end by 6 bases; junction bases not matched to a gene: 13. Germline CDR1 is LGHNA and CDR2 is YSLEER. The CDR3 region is CASSQEDRASGYEKLFF. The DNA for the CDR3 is TGCGCCAGCAGCCAGGAAGACAGGGCCTCGGGTTATGAAAAACTGTTTTTT.